One sample yielded the 2 T cell receptor beta chains listed below, sequenced in a study of cytomegalovirus exposure and HLA in healthy donors. Primers for the PCR totalled 60 Vbeta and 13 Jbeta. Data came from immunoSEQ multiplex PCR; TCRdb stores just in-frame clones and leaves some out. The sample shows under 150,000 clones, roughly 80% of them seen only once. Sequenced material: PBMCs. These receptor sequences come from a woman younger than 45 in good health and CMV-seropositive.

The chain has TRBV6-5 and TRBJ2-5; D is perhaps TRBD1 (5 bases). Looked up from germline, CDR1 is MNHEY and CDR2 is SVGAGI. V was pared by 5 bases and J by 3 bases, with 10 bases between. The CDR3 has 13 residues. The CDR3 is CASSTLQEETQYF. The CDR3 bases are TGTGCCAGCAGTACCTTACAGGAAGAGACCCAGTACTTC.

The V call is TRBV9, the J call TRBJ1-2; 7 bases agree with TRBD1. CDR3 length: 16 amino acids. V trimming: 3 bases; J trimming: 0 bases; junction bases outside the gene matches: 8. Germline V lookup: CDR1 SGDLS, CDR2 YYNGEE. The CDR3: CASSETSGGANYGYTF. CDR3 in DNA: TGTGCCAGCAGCGAAACCTCAGGGGGTGCTAACTATGGCTACACCTTC.